These T cell receptor beta chains were read from a single sample in a study of blood T cells in healthy people across ages. TCRdb re-analysed the 5' RACE reads in MiXCR, keeping a single row per CDR3 protein. The sample consists of some 710,000 distinct CDR3 sequences, roughly 20% of them appearing once. The sequencing sample was made of blood. The receptors stem from a man between 70 and 80 years old in good health. Both conserved end residues are part of each CDR3. The D gene is left open where the match is weak. Part of the rows lack a size; the others show once, few, many or a class for expanded clones.

j_call	clone_size	d_call	v_call	cdr3_length	cdr3_aa	cdr3_nt
TRBJ1-1	-	-	TRBV6-5	14	CASSYRRGDTEAFF	TGTGCCAGCAGTTACAGGCGGGGGGACACTGAAGCTTTCTTT
TRBJ2-3	many	-	TRBV29-1	12	CSVEMGPDTQYF	TGCAGCGTTGAGATGGGACCAGATACGCAGTATTTT
TRBJ1-2	-	TRBD1	TRBV30	15	CAWSTGQGISLGYTF	TGTGCCTGGAGTACGGGACAGGGGATTTCTTTGGGCTACACCTTC
TRBJ2-5	-	TRBD1	TRBV7-2	14	CASSGDRSLETQYF	TGTGCCAGCAGCGGGGACAGGAGTTTAGAGACCCAGTACTTC
TRBJ1-1	-	-	TRBV27	13	CASSRAWDTEAFF	TGTGCCAGCAGCCGGGCGTGGGACACTGAAGCTTTCTTT
TRBJ1-1	few	-	TRBV11-3	13	CASSPQLNTEAFF	TGTGCCAGCAGCCCTCAGTTGAACACTGAAGCTTTCTTT
TRBJ2-1	many	-	TRBV4-3	14	CASSQALRDNEQFF	TGCGCCAGCAGCCAAGCGTTGCGGGACAATGAGCAGTTCTTC
TRBJ1-3	few	-	TRBV20-1	11	CSVTQQNTIYF	TGCAGTGTCACACAGCAAAACACCATATATTTT
TRBJ1-2	few	TRBD1	TRBV29-1	12	CSVCGTAYGYTF	TGCAGCGTGTGCGGGACAGCCTATGGCTACACCTTC
TRBJ2-5	-	-	TRBV4-2	18	CASSQLSSGGGLQETQYF	TGTGCCAGCAGCCAACTCTCTAGTGGTGGGGGACTTCAAGAGACCCAGTACTTC
TRBJ2-1	-	TRBD2	TRBV14	17	CASSQDRGLASYNEQFF	TGTGCCAGCAGCCAAGATCGGGGACTAGCTTCGTACAATGAGCAGTTCTTC
TRBJ2-2	-	-	TRBV5-1	15	CASSPAIPGPGELFF	TGCGCCAGCAGCCCTGCAATCCCGGGGCCCGGGGAGCTGTTTTTT
TRBJ2-3	few	-	TRBV5-1	15	CASSPKGWGTDTQYF	TGCGCCAGCAGCCCAAAGGGCTGGGGGACAGATACGCAGTATTTT
TRBJ2-5	-	-	TRBV7-2	14	CASRTPPAQETQYF	TGTGCCAGCAGAACCCCTCCGGCCCAAGAGACCCAGTACTTC
TRBJ1-5	-	-	TRBV28	17	CASSLRPRGNGNQPQHF	TGTGCCAGCAGTTTGCGACCGCGGGGGAACGGCAATCAGCCCCAGCATTTT
TRBJ2-3	many	-	TRBV4-2	15	CASSQDSASTDTQYF	TGTGCCAGCAGCCAAGATTCAGCAAGCACAGATACGCAGTATTTT
TRBJ2-6	-	-	TRBV5-1	15	CASSQKFLGANVLTF	TGCGCCAGCAGCCAAAAATTTCTTGGGGCCAACGTCCTGACTTTC
TRBJ2-3	-	TRBD2	TRBV20-1	16	CSARGGASGRSDTQYF	TGCAGTGCTAGAGGCGGGGCTAGCGGGAGATCAGATACGCAGTATTTT
TRBJ2-7	-	TRBD2	TRBV20-1	16	CSADGTSGGLSYEQYF	TGCAGTGCGGACGGGACTAGCGGGGGCCTCTCCTACGAGCAGTACTTC
TRBJ2-2	few	-	TRBV25-1	16	CASSEWTGTNTGELFF	TGTGCCAGCAGTGAGTGGACCGGGACTAACACCGGGGAGCTGTTTTTT
TRBJ2-5	-	-	TRBV3-1	14	CASSHSSAGETQYF	TGTGCCAGCAGCCATTCTAGCGCCGGGGAGACCCAGTACTTC
TRBJ2-5	few	TRBD2	TRBV20-1	18	CSARPILSGGALSYKQYF	TGTAGTGCTAGACCCATTTTGAGCGGGGGGGCCCTCTCCTACAAGCAGTACTTC
TRBJ2-3	-	-	TRBV5-1	16	CASSLDGEVSTDTQYF	TGCGCCAGCAGCTTGGACGGGGAGGTTAGCACAGATACGCAGTATTTT
TRBJ2-1	few	-	TRBV2	13	CASSEGPRNEQFF	TGTGCCAGCAGTGAAGGACCCAGGAACGAGCAGTTCTTC
TRBJ2-3	-	-	TRBV7-6	16	CASSNHPGSPPDTQYF	TGTGCCAGCAGCAACCACCCCGGGAGCCCTCCCGATACGCAGTATTTT
TRBJ2-3	few	-	TRBV24-1	13	CATSDFPAQTQYF	TGTGCCACCAGTGATTTTCCAGCACAGACGCAGTATTTT
TRBJ1-2	-	-	TRBV2	11	CATTQGRGYTF	TGTGCCACCACCCAGGGGCGTGGCTACACCTTC
TRBJ1-4	many	-	TRBV12-3/TRBV12-4	12	CASSRKAGPNHF	TGTGCCAGCAGCCGCAAAGCCGGGCCTAATCATTTT
TRBJ1-4	-	-	TRBV29-1	14	CSVEEGVTNEKLFF	TGCAGCGTTGAAGAAGGTGTGACTAATGAAAAACTGTTTTTT
TRBJ2-7	-	TRBD2	TRBV4-1	18	CASSQSQETPGLGYEQYF	TGCGCCAGCAGCCAAAGCCAGGAGACACCGGGACTAGGCTACGAGCAGTACTTC
TRBJ2-1	many	-	TRBV12-3/TRBV12-4	12	CASSLLGYEQFF	TGTGCCAGCAGTTTGTTGGGCTATGAGCAGTTCTTC
TRBJ2-3	few	TRBD1	TRBV6-6	15	CASRIDRGRTDTQYF	TGTGCCAGCAGGATCGACAGGGGGCGCACAGATACGCAGTATTTT
TRBJ2-1	few	-	TRBV12-3/TRBV12-4	16	CASSLESGRTYNEQFF	TGTGCCAGCAGTTTGGAAAGCGGGCGTACCTACAATGAGCAGTTCTTC
TRBJ1-6	many	-	TRBV7-6	15	CASSRVQGNNSPLHF	TGTGCCAGCAGCCGGGTCCAGGGAAATAATTCACCCCTCCACTTT
TRBJ1-1	few	-	TRBV6-5	14	CASSYQGDGTEAFF	TGTGCCAGCAGTTATCAGGGAGACGGCACTGAAGCTTTCTTT
TRBJ2-5	few	-	TRBV2	14	CASSDLAGSETQYF	TGTGCCAGCAGTGACTTGGCGGGGTCAGAGACCCAGTACTTC
TRBJ2-3	-	TRBD2	TRBV7-2	16	CASSPQRGGRSDTQYF	TGTGCCAGCAGCCCTCAGCGGGGGGGCCGTTCAGATACGCAGTATTTT
TRBJ1-4	-	TRBD1	TRBV11-2	16	CASSSTKQGADEKLFF	TGTGCCAGCAGCTCGACAAAGCAGGGGGCGGATGAAAAACTGTTTTTT
TRBJ1-2	-	-	TRBV5-1	14	CASSLGWENYGYTF	TGCGCCAGCAGCTTGGGGTGGGAGAACTATGGCTACACCTTC
TRBJ2-5	-	-	TRBV15	13	CATSRGQQETQYF	TGTGCCACCAGCAGAGGACAACAAGAGACCCAGTACTTC
TRBJ1-6	-	-	TRBV7-7	13	CASSLGQTSPLHF	TGTGCCAGCAGCTTAGGACAGACTTCACCCCTCCACTTT
TRBJ1-5	few	-	TRBV29-1	14	CSVWSGLVYQPQHF	TGCAGCGTTTGGTCGGGACTTGTTTATCAGCCCCAGCATTTT
TRBJ1-1	few	-	TRBV6-5	15	CASSQTVYRRAAAFF	TGTGCCAGCAGTCAGACAGTCTATAGAAGGGCTGCGGCTTTCTTT
TRBJ2-2	few	TRBD2	TRBV2	13	CASSPLGGGELFF	TGTGCCAGCAGCCCCCTGGGAGGGGGGGAGCTGTTTTTT